The 8 T cell receptor beta chains below come from one sample, sequenced in a study of early stage breast cancer tumors. The method was immunoSEQ multiplex PCR; TCRdb's version includes in-frame clones alone and lacks a portion of them. The data hold approximately 48,000 clones, with over 80% observed a single time. The specimen was blood. These receptors originate from a person between 65 and 79 years old with breast cancer.

The rearrangement uses TRBV5-1 and TRBJ1-1, with TRBD1 matching 8 bases. The germline gives CDR1 SGHRS, CDR2 YFSETQ. With V trimmed by 0 bases and J by 0 bases, 10 bases remained unmatched. The CDR3 extends over 18 amino acids. The CDR3 spells CASSLDGTGSPLNTEAFF. The CDR3 DNA reads as TGCGCCAGCAGCTTGGATGGGACAGGCTCCCCACTGAACACTGAAGCTTTCTTT.

The CDR3 DNA is TGTGCCAGCAGCCTACTAGCGGGGACCACAGATACGCAGTATTTT. Protein: CASSLLAGTTDTQYF. This chain links TRBV7-8 with TRBJ2-3; the match to TRBD2 covers 10 bases. The germline V gene encodes CDR1 SGHVS and CDR2 FQNEAQ. Trimming removed 5 bases from V and 2 bases from J; junction bases left unmatched: 4. The CDR3 extends over 15 amino acids.

The chain uses TRBV19 and TRBJ2-7; 9 nucleotides align to TRBD1. The V gene's germline CDR1 is LNHDA and CDR2 SQIVND (reference sequence). The CDR3 sequence is 15 residues long. V lost 7 bases to trimming and J lost 4 bases; unmatched junction nucleotides: 11. CDR3 nucleotide sequence: TGTGCCAGTACCGAGTCGGGACAGGGAGTTTACGAGCAGTACTTC. Amino acid sequence: CASTESGQGVYEQYF.

This chain uses TRBV19 with TRBJ2-5; the D is unclear. V lost 0 bases to trimming and J lost 2 bases, with 7 bases between them. Germline V gene lookup returns CDR1 LNHDA and CDR2 SQIVND (reference sequence). This CDR3 is built from 14 residues. CDR3 sequence reads: CASSIEHRQETQYF. The CDR3 nucleotides are TGTGCCAGTAGTATAGAGCACAGACAAGAGACCCAGTACTTC.

In its sample, this clone was seen once. The gene calls are TRBV9 and TRBJ2-3; 16 positions agree with TRBD2. This CDR3 comprises 17 residues. J lost 6 bases, V lost 4 bases, and 8 bases had no gene match. The germline CDR1 and CDR2 sequences are SGDLS and YYNGEE. In DNA, the CDR3 is TGTGCCAGCAGCCTCGGGACTAGCGGGGGGGCGGGGGATACGCAGTATTTT. Its translation: CASSLGTSGGAGDTQYF.

This clone was seen a single time. The chain has TRBV5-4 and TRBJ2-1, with D tentatively TRBD2 (6 bases). Germline values: CDR1 SGHNT, CDR2 YYREEE (reference sequence). The CDR3 length is 19 residues. V dropped 0 bases and J dropped 1 base, with 20 bases sitting between them. CDR3 sequence: CASSLAAGGGLVSYNEQFF. CDR3 nucleotides: TGTGCCAGCAGCTTGGCAGCAGGAGGAGGGTTAGTTTCCTACAATGAGCAGTTCTTC.

The chain joins TRBV18 to TRBJ1-1; 7 nucleotides match TRBD1. The CDR3 has 15 amino acids. Germline V gene lookup returns CDR1 KGHSH and CDR2 LQKENI. Trimming took 5 bases from V and 1 from J; bases not matched to a gene: 7. The CDR3 sequence: CASSIQTGENTEAFF. Here the CDR3 DNA reads TGTGCCAGCTCAATTCAAACAGGGGAGAACACTGAAGCTTTCTTT.

The sample holds one count of this clone. The chain recombines TRBV6-5 with TRBJ2-5; D ambiguous. The CDR3 has 15 amino acids. Germline CDR1 MNHEY, CDR2 SVGAGI. V shed 6 bases and J shed 4 bases, with 18 bases lying between them. The CDR3 bases are TGTGCCAGCAGCCTAGGAACTCACCTGGGAGAGACCCAGTACTTC. It translates to CASSLGTHLGETQYF.